This T cell receptor (beta chain) originates from a study of T cell repertoires in cytomegalovirus infection. The germline V gene encodes CDR1 SGHNT and CDR2 YYREEE (reference sequence). The CDR3 length is 17 residues. The V end was cut by 0 bases, the J end by 3 bases, with 16 bases between. From the reads, TCRdb called clonotypes with MiXCR, one entry per CDR3 protein. The sample holds just under 550,000 distinct CDR3 sequences; around a quarter are singletons and the top ten take approximately 13%. The sequenced sample was PBMCs. The TCR sequence derives from a human donor in good health (CMV status not recorded). Some clones in this sample may be carry-over from other donors' samples. The gene calls are TRBV5-4 and TRBJ2-1, with D tentatively TRBD2 (5 bases). CDR3: CASSLVVGTRSYNEQFF. The CDR3 coding sequence is TGTGCCAGCAGCTTGGTGGTGGGTACTAGAAGCTACAATGAGCAGTTCTTC.